This T cell receptor beta chain was recovered during a study of T cell repertoires in cytomegalovirus infection. Study as a whole: Public TCR beta signature analysis indicated the presence of both CMV infection and matching HLA type.

J gave up 4 bases and V 1 base, and 1 base lay outside the gene matches. Per germline, CDR1 SGHVS and CDR2 FNYEAQ. The CDR3 length is 15 residues. Using its own MiXCR run on the reads, TCRdb lists one record per CDR3 protein. The table has 50,000 to 60,000 distinct CDR3 sequences, around a fifth seen once; the top ten hold around three quarters. This clonotype was recorded a few times. Its antigen is still unknown. The sequence was collected from a human donor in good health (CMV status not recorded). Some clones in this sample may be carry-over from other donors' samples. The chain links TRBV7-6 to TRBJ2-3; 11 positions agree with TRBD1. This specimen was CD8+ T cells from cultured PBMCs, taken from culture after CMV antigen stimulation. CDR3 DNA: TGTGCCAGCAGCTTAGGGACAGGGGGCCCAGATACGCAGTATTTT. It encodes CASSLGTGGPDTQYF. Filled out from reference TRBV7-6 and TRBJ2-3, the complete variable domain reads GAGVSQSPRYKVTKRGQDVALRCDPISGHVSLYWYRQALGQGPEFLTYFNYEAQQDKSGLPNDRFSAERPEGSISTLTIQRTEQRDSAMYRCASSLGTGGPDTQYFGPGTRLTVL.